Presented here are 29 T cell receptor beta chains from one specimen sequenced in a study of T cell changes during pregnancy in multiple sclerosis. Sequenced by immunoSEQ multiplex PCR; TCRdb stores in-frame clones only, minus some. The data hold some 70,000 clones, with over 75% observed a single time. Sequences were derived from CD8+ T cells from peripheral blood mononuclear cells, sampled before pregnancy. The receptors originated from a female donor with multiple sclerosis, enrolled in a pregnancy study.

The chain combines TRBV29-1 with TRBJ1-2; D gene uncertain. The V gene lost 0 bases and the J gene lost 2 bases, with 7 bases spanning the gap. This CDR3 region has 13 residues. Germline V lookup: CDR1 SQVTM, CDR2 ANQGSEA. The CDR3 DNA is TGCAGCGTTGAAGAAGGAGGGAACTATGGCTACACCTTC. Translation gives CSVEEGGNYGYTF. The full variable domain, its missing parts supplied by reference TRBV29-1 and TRBJ1-2, is SAVISQKPSRDICQRGTSLTIQCQVDSQVTMMFWYRQQPGQSLTLIATANQGSEATYESGFVIDKFPISRPNLTFSTLTVSNMSPEDSSIYLCSVEEGGNYGYTFGSGTRLTVV.

This rearrangement joins TRBV5-6 to TRBJ2-3; 7 bases line up with TRBD2. The germline V gene encodes CDR1 SGHDT and CDR2 YYEEEE. The length of the CDR3 is 15 residues. The ends lost 4 bases at V and 2 bases at J; junction bases unmatched: 7. The CDR3 protein is CASSPGGAYTDTQYF. DNA of the CDR3: TGTGCCAGCAGCCCGGGGGGAGCCTACACAGATACGCAGTATTTT.

This chain connects TRBV6-1 to TRBJ1-1; D is unclear. The CDR3 loop spans 11 amino acids. The germline CDR1 and CDR2 sequences are MNHNS and SASEGT. The V gene lost 8 bases and the J gene lost 0 bases, with 4 bases spanning the gap. The CDR3 protein is CASRVNTEAFF. In DNA form, the CDR3 reads TGTGCCAGCCGGGTGAACACTGAAGCTTTCTTT.

The chain links TRBV2 to TRBJ1-2; D is possibly TRBD1 (6 bases). Trimming shortened V by 2 bases and J by 8 bases, and 18 bases separated the two germline ends. The CDR3 covers 15 residues. Germline CDR1 SNHLY, CDR2 FYNNEI. The CDR3 here is CASSENVAGAQGYTF. For the CDR3, the DNA is TGTGCCAGCAGTGAAAATGTGGCAGGGGCGCAGGGCTACACCTTC.

This clone was found once. The chain uses TRBV9 and TRBJ1-6, with 8 bases that match TRBD1. Germline CDR1 SGDLS, CDR2 YYNGEE. This CDR3 comprises 14 residues. V trimming: 4 bases; J trimming: 7 bases; junction bases outside the gene matches: 4. CDR3 sequence (DNA): TGTGCCAGCAGCCCTGGACAGGGAAATTCACCCCTCCACTTT. It encodes CASSPGQGNSPLHF. Full variable domain (missing parts from reference TRBV9 and TRBJ1-6): DSGVTQTPKHLITATGQRVTLRCSPRSGDLSVYWYQQSLDQGLQFLIQYYNGEERAKGNILERFSAQQFPDLHSELNLSSLELGDSALYFCASSPGQGNSPLHFGNGTRLTVT.

The chain uses TRBV6-1 and TRBJ2-7; a weak D match, TRBD1 (6 bases). Germline lookup yields CDR1 MNHNS and CDR2 SASEGT. Trimming left V 5 bases short and J 2 bases short, with 16 bases between. This CDR3 comprises 15 residues. Written as DNA, the CDR3 is TGTGCCAGCAGTCCAATCTGGGGACAAACCTACGAGCAGTACTTC. Its protein is CASSPIWGQTYEQYF.

This clone was seen only a few times. This chain links TRBV6-1 with TRBJ1-1; 7 nucleotides line up with TRBD1. This CDR3 is built from 15 residues. The V gene's germline CDR1 is MNHNS and CDR2 SASEGT. With 5 bases clipped from V and 0 bases from J, the junction kept 6 bases outside the gene matches. The chain's CDR3 is CASSPGTAMNTEAFF. The CDR3 nucleotides are TGTGCCAGCAGTCCGGGGACAGCCATGAACACTGAAGCTTTCTTT.

This chain links TRBV27 with TRBJ1-2, with 7 bases lining up with TRBD1. The V and J ends lost 4 bases and 6 bases, in that order; junction bases with no gene match: 17. CDR1 is MNHEY, CDR2 SMNVEV, per germline (reference sequence). This CDR3 contains 17 residues. The chain's CDR3 is CASSSPGAGGNLNGYTF. For the CDR3, the DNA is TGTGCCAGCAGTTCCCCTGGGGCAGGGGGAAACTTAAATGGCTACACCTTC.

This clone was seen just once. The J gene is TRBJ2-3, the V gene TRBV6-5, with 13 bases matching TRBD2. CDR3 length equals 15 residues. CDR1 is MNHEY and CDR2 is SVGAGI in the germline V gene. Trimming cost V 6 bases and J 4 bases; bases outside gene matches: 4. CDR3 in amino acids: CASRRLAGGADTQYF. The CDR3 region has the DNA TGTGCCAGCAGGAGACTAGCGGGGGGCGCAGATACGCAGTATTTT.

This chain joins TRBV5-1 and TRBJ2-2; no reliable D call. Germline CDR1 is SGHRS and CDR2 is YFSETQ. The germline V and J ends were trimmed by 8 bases and 7 bases, with 12 bases remaining between them. The CDR3 has 12 residues. The CDR3 loop is CASLIPGGELFF. DNA of the CDR3: TGCGCCAGTCTAATCCCGGGCGGGGAGCTGTTTTTT.

The chain carries TRBV6-5 and TRBJ1-1; 9 bases match TRBD1. V lost 5 bases, J lost 11 bases, and 6 bases stayed unmatched. The germline V gene has CDR1 MNHEY and CDR2 SVGAGI. CDR3 length: 12 amino acids. CDR3 protein: CASSPDRGGAFF. DNA for the CDR3: TGTGCCAGCAGTCCCGACAGGGGGGGTGCTTTCTTT.

This chain connects TRBV6-4 to TRBJ2-1, with TRBD2 matching 12 bases. The CDR3 has 15 residues. The germline gives CDR1 MRHNA, CDR2 SNTAGT. Unmatched junction bases numbered 3, after V lost 5 bases and J lost 4 bases. This CDR3 is CASSNGTSGYNEQFF. The CDR3 region has the DNA TGTGCCAGCAGTAACGGGACTAGCGGGTACAATGAGCAGTTCTTC.

The V and J genes are TRBV6-5 and TRBJ2-1; TRBD2 matches at 7 bases. J gave up 0 bases and V 8 bases, and 7 bases lay outside the gene matches. This CDR3 comprises 15 residues. Germline V gene data show CDR1 as MNHEY and CDR2 as SVGAGI. The CDR3 sequence is CASASGPSSYNEQFF. The CDR3 DNA reads as TGTGCCAGCGCTAGCGGTCCCAGCTCCTACAATGAGCAGTTCTTC.

The rearrangement uses TRBV5-1 and TRBJ2-7, with a weak D call TRBD2 (7 bases). The V and J ends lost 0 bases and 2 bases respectively, with 15 bases between them. Germline V gives CDR1 SGHRS, CDR2 YFSETQ. This CDR3 has 16 amino acids. Here the CDR3 reads CASSLEAAGAAYEQYF. The CDR3 DNA sequence: TGCGCCAGCAGCTTGGAAGCGGCGGGGGCGGCCTACGAGCAGTACTTC.

As for this clone: The junction differs from germline at one of its ends, possibly a read error. The chain recombines TRBV15 with TRBJ1-4; 9 positions match TRBD1. Germline V gives CDR1 LNHNV, CDR2 YYDKDF (reference sequence). The CDR3 extends over 17 amino acids. This CDR3 is CAASSYTLTGGREKLFF. The CDR3 bases are TGTGCCGCCAGCAGCTACACTTTGACAGGGGGGCGTGAAAAACTGTTTTTT.

This sequence joins TRBV7-3 and TRBJ2-1; TRBD2 aligns across 7 bases. V gave up 5 bases and J gave up 3 bases; unmatched junction bases: 7. This CDR3 comprises 15 residues. Germline V CDR1 and CDR2: SGHTA, FQGTGA. CDR3 coding DNA: TGTGCCAGCAGCCCAAGCCTAGCGGACTACAATGAGCAGTTCTTC. Residues: CASSPSLADYNEQFF.

The chain carries TRBV2 and TRBJ2-4; 8 nucleotides align to TRBD1. The germline V gene has CDR1 SNHLY and CDR2 FYNNEI. J gave up 0 bases and V 11 bases, and 6 bases lay outside the gene matches. This CDR3 spans 14 amino acids. The DNA of the CDR3 is TGTGCCGGACAGGGTGTGGAAGCCAAAAACATTCAGTACTTC. It yields the protein CAGQGVEAKNIQYF.

This clone was detected only a few times. The chain carries TRBV7-9 and TRBJ2-2; D remains ambiguous. V shed 3 bases and J shed 6 bases, with 5 bases lying between them. Germline-derived CDR1 and CDR2 are SEHNR and FQNEAQ (reference sequence). The CDR3 runs to 12 residues. CDR3 in DNA: TGTGCCAGCAGCTTTATTCCCGGGGAGCTGTTTTTT. Protein product: CASSFIPGELFF.

The chain employs TRBV6-6 and TRBJ2-5; 7 positions agree with TRBD2. The CDR3 has 14 amino acids. Germline values: CDR1 MNHNY, CDR2 SVGAGI (reference sequence). Losses at the gene ends were 0 bases for V and 9 bases for J; bases not matched to a gene: 7. Here the CDR3 reads CASSYSGGSAPQYF. The CDR3 nucleotides are TGTGCCAGCAGTTACTCGGGGGGGTCGGCGCCCCAGTACTTC.

V and J are TRBV29-1 and TRBJ2-2, with a weak D call TRBD1 (6 bases). This CDR3 region has 13 residues. Germline V gene sequence: CDR1 SQVTM, CDR2 ANQGSEA. The V end lost 2 bases, the J end lost 4 bases, and 8 bases lay between the germline ends. The CDR3 DNA reads TGCAGCGTTGAATTCAGGGGCACCGGGGAGCTGTTTTTT. It specifies CSVEFRGTGELFF.

The chain has TRBV5-1 and TRBJ1-4, with D possibly matching TRBD1 (6 bases). Trimming stripped 4 bases from V and 7 bases from J, with 14 bases between. The CDR3 runs 14 residues. Germline CDR1 and CDR2: SGHRS and YFSETQ. The CDR3 loop is CASSLGQGSEKLFF. The CDR3 region has the DNA TGCGCCAGCAGCCTCGGGCAGGGGAGTGAAAAACTGTTTTTT.

A note on this clone: Other DNA sequences in this specimen translate into the identical CDR3. This chain links TRBV19 with TRBJ2-7; no clear D gene. The V end lost 3 bases, the J end lost 3 bases, and 9 bases lay between the germline ends. CDR3 length: 13 residues. Germline CDR1 reads LNHDA; CDR2 reads SQIVND (reference sequence). The CDR3 DNA sequence: TGTGCCAGTAGTATCCGGCCGGGCTACGAGCAGTACTTC. Amino acid sequence: CASSIRPGYEQYF.

The chain joins TRBV11-2 to TRBJ2-2; tentatively, D is TRBD1 (5 bases). Germline lookup yields CDR1 SGHAT and CDR2 FQNNGV. Trimming left V 1 base short and J 6 bases short, with 15 bases between. CDR3 length: 16 residues. The DNA for the CDR3 is TGTGCCAGCAGCTTAGGTCCAGGGTTCGTGGCCGGGGAGCTGTTTTTT. Amino acids: CASSLGPGFVAGELFF.

V gene TRBV19 combines with J gene TRBJ1-1, with D tentatively TRBD1 (6 bases). V lost 3 bases and J lost 2, with 10 bases in between. The V gene's germline CDR1 is LNHDA and CDR2 SQIVND (reference sequence). This CDR3 spans 14 amino acids. CDR3 DNA: TGTGCCAGTAGTATGGACAGTTCTAACACTGAAGCTTTCTTT. Translated: CASSMDSSNTEAFF.

The chain is built from TRBV6-1 and TRBJ1-2; 8 bases are shared with TRBD1. CDR1 MNHNS and CDR2 SASEGT come from the germline V gene. This CDR3 is 13 amino acids long. Trimming removed 6 bases from V and 8 bases from J; junction bases left unmatched: 8. DNA for the CDR3: TGTGCCAGCAGCTTAGGACAGGGATGGGGCTACACCTTC. Its translation is CASSLGQGWGYTF.

V usage is TRBV4-1 and J usage is TRBJ1-1; D remains unclear. The length of the CDR3 is 13 residues. V was clipped by 3 bases and J by 8 bases, with 13 bases between them. Germline V gives CDR1 MGHRA, CDR2 YSYEKL. DNA of the CDR3: TGCGCCAGCAGCCACGCCGGGGAGGCAGAAGCTTTCTTT. Its translation is CASSHAGEAEAFF.

This clone was recorded a few times. The chain has TRBV4-1 and TRBJ1-5; TRBD1 matches 8 bases. This CDR3 has 16 amino acids. The junction had 8 bases not matched to a gene; V was cut back by 4 bases and J by 3 bases. From germline, CDR1 is MGHRA and CDR2 YSYEKL. CDR3 protein: CASSPHLDRDNQPQHF. The CDR3 region has the DNA TGCGCCAGCAGCCCTCACCTGGACAGGGACAATCAGCCCCAGCATTTT.

The chain couples TRBV29-1 to TRBJ2-7; possibly TRBD1 for D (6 bases). The CDR3 has 13 amino acids. Germline values: CDR1 SQVTM, CDR2 ANQGSEA. V was clipped by 7 bases and J by 2 bases, with 15 bases between them. For the CDR3, the DNA is TGCAGCGCCCGTGGGGGCCTCACCTACGAGCAGTACTTC. This encodes CSARGGLTYEQYF.

This chain links TRBV6-1 with TRBJ2-5, with D maybe TRBD2 (5 bases). Germline CDR1 reads MNHNS; CDR2 reads SASEGT. Trimming removed 1 base at V and 5 bases at J, with 14 bases between. The CDR3 consists of 15 residues. Here the CDR3 reads CASSEEGRSGETQYF. The CDR3, as DNA: TGTGCCAGCAGTGAAGAGGGCCGCTCGGGGGAGACCCAGTACTTC.